The rows below give T cell receptor beta chains drawn from one sample of a study of shared T cell receptors in the human thymus. This table comes from immunoSEQ multiplex PCR, and its TCRdb copy is limited to in-frame clones, with some not included. The sample shows around 340,000 clones, around 95% of them seen only once. Input material: thymocytes. The receptors here all came from a human donor. CDR3s include the opening cysteine and the closing phenylalanine or tryptophan. A D gene is named only where the DNA matches it firmly. Some rows have no size entry. The others give once, few or many, or a class for an expanded clone.

>NA|TRBJ2-1|TRBV21-1|NA
CASSKGGTGDNEQFF
TGTGCCAGCAGCAAGGGCGGGACAGGGGACAATGAGCAGTTCTTC
>NA|TRBJ2-7|TRBV30|NA
CAWSVLATLDHEQYF
TGTGCCTGGAGTGTATTGGCCACCCTGGACCACGAGCAGTACTTC
>NA|TRBJ2-2|TRBV10-2|TRBD2
CASSGPSGTVGELFF
TGCGCCAGCAGTGGCCCTAGCGGGACTGTCGGGGAGCTGTTTTTT
>NA|TRBJ2-3|TRBV28|TRBD2
CASSRRTSGRAQPRTDTQYF
TGTGCCAGCAGTCGACGGACTAGCGGGAGGGCCCAACCCCGCACAGATACGCAGTATTTT
>NA|TRBJ2-3|TRBV21-1|NA
CANQGKRTDTQYF
TGTGCCAACCAGGGGAAGCGCACAGATACGCAGTATTTT
>NA|TRBJ1-4|TRBV14|TRBD1
CASSQEGTGESEKLFF
TGTGCCAGCAGCCAAGAAGGTACAGGGGAAAGCGAAAAACTGTTTTTT
>NA|TRBJ2-5|TRBV21-1|NA
CASSKIRLRDRGKKETQYF
TGTGCCAGCAGCAAAATAAGGTTAAGGGACAGAGGCAAGAAGGAGACCCAGTACTTC
>NA|TRBJ1-1|TRBV19|TRBD1
CASSEGAVTEAFF
TGTGCCAGTAGCGAGGGGGCAGTGACTGAAGCTTTCTTT
>NA|TRBJ2-1|TRBV10-2|NA
CASSEAEDMGEQFF
TGCGCCAGCAGTGAGGCGGAGGATATGGGTGAGCAGTTCTTC
>NA|TRBJ2-5|TRBV7-3|TRBD2
CASSCKGGLARETQYF
TGTGCCAGCAGCTGTAAGGGCGGACTAGCGAGAGAGACCCAGTACTTC
>NA|TRBJ1-3|TRBV18|NA
CASSPAAGGNTIYF
TGTGCCAGCTCACCCGCGGCGGGCGGAAACACCATATATTTT
>NA|TRBJ2-1|TRBV4-1|TRBD2
CASSQDVAGYYNEQFF
TGCGCCAGCAGCCAAGATGTAGCGGGTTACTACAATGAGCAGTTCTTC
>NA|TRBJ2-3|TRBV9|NA
CASNRQGGTDTQYF
TGTGCCAGCAATAGGCAGGGAGGCACAGATACGCAGTATTTT
>NA|TRBJ1-1|TRBV10-1|NA
CASSGRTTVNTEAFF
TGCGCCAGCAGTGGGAGGACAACAGTGAACACTGAAGCTTTCTTT
>NA|TRBJ2-3|TRBV18|TRBD2
CASSPRVAGGTDTQYF
TGTGCCAGCTCACCGCGGGTAGCGGGAGGCACAGATACGCAGTATTTT
>NA|TRBJ2-3|TRBV23-1|NA
CASSRNTDTQYF
TGCGCCAGCAGCCGAAACACAGATACGCAGTATTTT
>NA|TRBJ1-1|TRBV19|NA
CASSRGTALGEEAFF
TGTGCCAGTAGTAGGGGGACCGCCTTAGGGGAAGAAGCTTTCTTT
>NA|TRBJ2-7|TRBV5-1|TRBD2
CASSLDLTSGRNEQYF
TGCGCCAGCAGCTTGGACCTGACTAGCGGGAGAAACGAGCAGTACTTC
>NA|TRBJ2-3|TRBV5-1|NA
CASKGSMTDTQYF
TGCGCCAGCAAGGGCTCCATGACAGATACGCAGTATTTT
>once|TRBJ1-5|TRBV11-3|NA
CASSQGPGVNSNQPQHF
TGTGCCAGCAGCCAGGGGCCTGGAGTAAATAGCAATCAGCCCCAGCATTTT
>NA|TRBJ1-1|TRBV20-1|NA
CSARQNTEAFF
TGCAGTGCTAGACAGAACACTGAAGCTTTCTTT
>NA|TRBJ2-1|TRBV7-2|TRBD2
CASSLDGSLAGGGEQFF
TGTGCCAGCAGCTTAGATGGGAGCCTAGCGGGAGGGGGTGAGCAGTTCTTC
>once|TRBJ1-2|TRBV19|TRBD1
CASSLPQGDSLFRGYTF
TGTGCCAGTAGTCTTCCACAAGGGGACAGTCTTTTTCGTGGCTACACCTTC
>NA|TRBJ2-2|TRBV7-9|TRBD1
CASSPRTGPGELFF
TGTGCCAGCAGCCCGAGGACAGGGCCCGGGGAGCTGTTTTTT
>NA|TRBJ2-1|TRBV6-6|NA
CASSSRGHGKFF
TGTGCCAGCAGTTCTCGAGGTCATGGGAAGTTCTTC
>NA|TRBJ1-1|TRBV4-3|NA
CASSQSEEGGHLRDTEAFF
TGCGCCAGCAGCCAAAGTGAGGAGGGAGGACACCTAAGGGACACTGAAGCTTTCTTT
>NA|TRBJ2-7|TRBV11-2|NA
CASSLGPGNGASYEQYF
TGTGCCAGCAGCTTAGGCCCGGGAAATGGGGCCTCCTACGAGCAGTACTTC
>NA|TRBJ2-7|TRBV5-1|NA
CASIRREYEQYF
TGCGCCAGCATTAGGAGGGAGTACGAGCAGTACTTC
>NA|TRBJ2-7|TRBV25-1|TRBD2
CASSDITSGTREQYF
TGTGCCAGCAGCGACATCACTAGCGGGACGCGAGAGCAGTACTTC
>NA|TRBJ2-1|TRBV21-1|NA
CASVTKGGRQGGWNEQFF
TGTGCCAGCGTGACGAAGGGGGGGCGCCAAGGAGGATGGAATGAGCAGTTCTTC
>NA|TRBJ2-3|TRBV4-2|NA
CASSQARASTDTQYF
TGTGCCAGCAGCCAAGCTCGCGCTAGCACAGATACGCAGTATTTT
>NA|TRBJ1-6|TRBV28|TRBD1
CASSRGQGKKSPLHF
TGTGCCAGCAGCCGGGGACAGGGGAAGAAGTCACCCCTCCACTTT
>NA|TRBJ2-5|TRBV14|NA
CASSQKDSQETQYF
TGTGCCAGCAGCCAAAAGGACAGCCAAGAGACCCAGTACTTC
>once|TRBJ2-3|TRBV7-6|NA
CASSQTLADTQYF
TGTGCCAGCAGCCAAACTTTAGCAGATACGCAGTATTTT
>NA|TRBJ2-3|TRBV9|NA
CASSVGRDTQYF
TGTGCCAGCAGCGTGGGTAGAGATACGCAGTATTTT
>NA|TRBJ1-1|TRBV27|NA
CASSLRWSAYEAFF
TGTGCCAGCAGTTTAAGGTGGTCAGCCTATGAAGCTTTCTTT
>NA|TRBJ1-3|TRBV5-1|NA
CASSPTASGNTIYF
TGCGCCAGCAGCCCGACAGCTTCTGGAAACACCATATATTTT
>NA|TRBJ2-7|TRBV6-1|NA
CASSDRTEGGEQYF
TGTGCCAGCAGTGACCGGACAGAGGGGGGCGAGCAGTACTTC
>NA|TRBJ2-3|TRBV4-3|NA
CASSLSRALKEGTDTQYF
TGCGCCAGCAGCCTATCGAGGGCCCTCAAAGAGGGCACAGATACGCAGTATTTT
>NA|TRBJ2-2|TRBV18|TRBD2
CASSGTTGSFNTGELFF
TGTGCCAGCTCCGGGACTACCGGGAGCTTTAACACCGGGGAGCTGTTTTTT
>NA|TRBJ1-2|TRBV4-3|NA
CASSQRTFNYGYTF
TGCGCCAGCAGCCAAAGAACTTTTAACTATGGCTACACCTTC
>NA|TRBJ2-1|TRBV19|NA
CASSFLVRNEQFF
TGTGCCAGTAGTTTCCTAGTCCGCAATGAGCAGTTCTTC
>once|TRBJ2-7|TRBV6-9|TRBD1
CASRPLGGKSPEQYF
TGTGCCAGCAGGCCCCTAGGGGGCAAATCCCCCGAGCAGTACTTC
>NA|TRBJ2-7|TRBV7-6|TRBD2
CASSSGLAGGLGTYEQYF
TGTGCCAGCAGCTCGGGACTAGCGGGAGGCTTAGGGACCTACGAGCAGTACTTC
>NA|TRBJ1-4|TRBV6-5|NA
CASSYASGTEKLFF
TGTGCCAGCAGTTACGCATCAGGGACCGAAAAACTGTTTTTT
>NA|TRBJ2-1|TRBV7-9|TRBD1
CASRIEGALISEQFF
TGTGCCAGCAGAATAGAGGGGGCCCTCATATCGGAGCAGTTCTTC
>NA|TRBJ1-1|TRBV15|NA
CATSRPPGAAGTEAFF
TGTGCCACCAGCAGACCCCCGGGGGCCGCGGGCACTGAAGCTTTCTTT
>NA|TRBJ2-6|TRBV19|TRBD2
CASSIERTSGFMSGANVLTF
TGTGCCAGTAGTATAGAGCGGACTAGCGGTTTTATGTCTGGGGCCAACGTCCTGACTTTC
>NA|TRBJ1-2|TRBV5-5|TRBD1
CASSFSTGTGDYGYTF
TGTGCCAGCAGCTTCTCAACCGGGACAGGGGACTATGGCTACACCTTC
>NA|TRBJ1-2|TRBV27|NA
CASSSFGGEVNYGYTF
TGTGCCAGCAGTTCCTTCGGCGGGGAGGTTAACTATGGCTACACCTTC
>once|TRBJ2-6|TRBV30|TRBD1
CAWMGAPGQSSGANVLTF
TGTGCCTGGATGGGTGCGCCGGGACAGAGCTCTGGGGCCAACGTCCTGACTTTC
>NA|TRBJ2-2|TRBV5-4|NA
CASSWGQGASIF
NA
>NA|TRBJ2-6|TRBV10-3|TRBD1
CAISTDRAGANVLTF
TGTGCCATCAGCACCGACAGGGCCGGGGCCAACGTCCTGACTTTC
>NA|TRBJ2-7|TRBV27|TRBD1
CATKDRQGRYEQYF
TGTGCCACCAAAGACCGACAGGGAAGGTACGAGCAGTACTTC
>NA|TRBJ2-1|TRBV6-4|NA
CASRTEGVANNEQFF
TGTGCCAGCAGGACGGAGGGGGTTGCAAACAATGAGCAGTTCTTC
>NA|TRBJ2-1|TRBV11-2|NA
CASSLHIWGPVVAGQFF
TGTGCCAGCAGCTTACATATATGGGGCCCCGTCGTGGCCGGGCAGTTCTTC
>NA|TRBJ2-2|TRBV6-5|NA
CASTKAPTGELFF
TGTGCCAGCACCAAAGCCCCAACCGGGGAGCTGTTTTTT